This entry is about one T cell receptor beta chain. Its antigen is not identified. The data derive from a study of T cell repertoires in cytomegalovirus infection. In the study overall: It was the public TCR beta signatures that indicated both CMV infection and matching HLA type.

TCRdb re-called the reads through MiXCR, storing one row per CDR3 protein. The sample has 300,000 to 400,000 distinct CDR3 sequences, 25% to 30% seen once. Findings and limits, study-wide: The response measured ex vivo was dominated by TCR beta clonotypes (HLA-C-restricted and CMV-specific).

Sequencing used cultured PBMCs, obtained from culture after CMV antigen stimulation. The TCR sequence derives from a human donor in good health (CMV status not recorded). Some clones in this sample may be carry-over from other donors' samples.

In nucleotides, the CDR3 is TGCAGTGCTGGGACTGACCCCTACGAGCAGTACTTC. This encodes CSAGTDPYEQYF. The chain recombines TRBV20-1 with TRBJ2-7; possibly TRBD2 for D (6 bases). The CDR3 consists of 12 residues. The germline gives CDR1 DFQATT, CDR2 SNEGSKA (reference sequence). With 5 bases removed from V and 2 bases from J, the gap between germline ends came to 10 bases.